This T cell receptor (beta chain) was documented in a study of control samples from healthy donors and cancer patients. The CDR3 contains 15 residues. Losses at the gene ends were 4 bases for V and 2 bases for J; bases not matched to a gene: 3. CDR1 and CDR2 from the germline V gene are SGHNT and YYREEE (reference sequence). Generated by immunoSEQ multiplex PCR, the TCRdb table keeps only in-frame clones and is missing some. The profile shows approximately 140,000 clones, 80% to 90% of them singletons. The sequenced material came from blood. The rearrangement links TRBV5-4 to TRBJ2-7; 13 bases align to TRBD2. This TCR was sampled from a woman in her 30s in good health. DNA for the CDR3: TGTGCCAGCAGCCCAGGGACTAGCGGGACCTACGAGCAGTACTTC. Encoded protein: CASSPGTSGTYEQYF.